This is a list of T cell receptor beta chains from one sample in a study of cytomegalovirus exposure and HLA in healthy donors. The repertoire was sequenced with immunoSEQ multiplex PCR; TCRdb's copy has only in-frame clones and lacks some. There are 100,000 to 150,000 clones in the sample; around 74% occur only once, and 5.8% lies in the top ten. Sequenced input: PBMCs. Source of these receptors: a woman in her forties or fifties in good health and CMV-seropositive. The CDR3 runs from the conserved cysteine through the conserved F or W. A D gene is named only where the DNA matches it firmly. The size field is filled for only some rows; it gives once, few, many or a size class.

v_call: TRBV11-2
d_call: NA
clone_size: NA
j_call: TRBJ2-7
cdr3_nt: TGTGCCAGCAGCCCTCTGACTCCCTACGAGCAGTACTTC
cdr3_aa: CASSPLTPYEQYF

v_call: TRBV6-5
d_call: TRBD1
clone_size: NA
j_call: TRBJ1-1
cdr3_nt: TGTGCCAGCAGTTTGGGACAGGTATATACTGAAGCTTTCTTT
cdr3_aa: CASSLGQVYTEAFF

v_call: TRBV30
d_call: NA
clone_size: NA
j_call: TRBJ2-7
cdr3_nt: TGTGCCTGGACCCCGGGCGGAGGGGTCTACGAGCAGTACTTC
cdr3_aa: CAWTPGGGVYEQYF

v_call: TRBV13
d_call: NA
clone_size: NA
j_call: TRBJ2-5
cdr3_nt: TGTGCCAGCAGCTTAGCTATGGTGGTCGGAGAGACCCAGTACTTC
cdr3_aa: CASSLAMVVGETQYF

v_call: TRBV29-1
d_call: NA
clone_size: NA
j_call: TRBJ2-3
cdr3_nt: TGCAGCGTTGAGCGGAGCACAGATACGCAGTATTTT
cdr3_aa: CSVERSTDTQYF

v_call: TRBV5-6
d_call: TRBD1
clone_size: NA
j_call: TRBJ2-4
cdr3_nt: TGTGCCAGCAGCTGGACAGGAAAGCCCCTCATAGCCAAAAACATTCAGTACTTC
cdr3_aa: CASSWTGKPLIAKNIQYF

v_call: TRBV5-1
d_call: NA
clone_size: NA
j_call: TRBJ2-4
cdr3_nt: TGCGCCAGCAGCACAACCCTCAAAAACATTCAGTACTTC
cdr3_aa: CASSTTLKNIQYF

v_call: TRBV7-2
d_call: NA
clone_size: NA
j_call: TRBJ2-7
cdr3_nt: TGTGCCAGCAGCCTAGGGACACATTCGAACGAGCAGTACTTC
cdr3_aa: CASSLGTHSNEQYF

v_call: TRBV13
d_call: TRBD1
clone_size: NA
j_call: TRBJ2-2
cdr3_nt: TGTGCCAGCAGCTCCCGACAGGGGGTCGGGGAGCTGTTTTTT
cdr3_aa: CASSSRQGVGELFF

v_call: TRBV10-3
d_call: TRBD1
clone_size: NA
j_call: TRBJ2-6
cdr3_nt: TGTGCCATAACCCCGGGACAGGGTTTTTCTGGGGCCAACGTCCTGACTTTC
cdr3_aa: CAITPGQGFSGANVLTF

v_call: TRBV7-9
d_call: NA
clone_size: few
j_call: TRBJ2-6
cdr3_nt: TGTGCCAGCAGCTCTAGCTCTGGGGCCAACGTCCTGACTTTC
cdr3_aa: CASSSSSGANVLTF

v_call: TRBV6-1
d_call: NA
clone_size: NA
j_call: TRBJ2-3
cdr3_nt: TGTGCCAGCAGTGAAGCAGGGGTGGGAGATACGCAGTATTTT
cdr3_aa: CASSEAGVGDTQYF

v_call: TRBV19
d_call: NA
clone_size: NA
j_call: TRBJ1-5
cdr3_nt: TGTGCCAGTAGGGCGGGGAAGGTTCAGCCCCAGCATTTT
cdr3_aa: CASRAGKVQPQHF

v_call: TRBV2
d_call: NA
clone_size: NA
j_call: TRBJ2-3
cdr3_nt: TGTGCCAGCAGTGAACCTGGAGTAGGACTGCCCAGAACAGATACGCAGTATTTT
cdr3_aa: CASSEPGVGLPRTDTQYF

v_call: TRBV5-4
d_call: NA
clone_size: NA
j_call: TRBJ1-4
cdr3_nt: TGTGCCAGCAGCTTGAAAGGGGTCGATGAAAAACTGTTTTTT
cdr3_aa: CASSLKGVDEKLFF

v_call: TRBV29-1
d_call: NA
clone_size: NA
j_call: TRBJ2-1
cdr3_nt: TGCAGCGTGGCCCGACCAGACTCAAGTTCCAATGAGCAGTTCTTC
cdr3_aa: CSVARPDSSSNEQFF

v_call: TRBV6-1
d_call: TRBD2
clone_size: NA
j_call: TRBJ2-7
cdr3_nt: TGTGCCAGCCAACCGGGCGGGGGGGGCTCCTACGAGCAGTACTTC
cdr3_aa: CASQPGGGGSYEQYF

v_call: TRBV5-4
d_call: TRBD2
clone_size: NA
j_call: TRBJ2-7
cdr3_nt: TGTGCCAGCAGCTTGCTCGGGGGGGGACTTTACGAGCAGTACTTC
cdr3_aa: CASSLLGGGLYEQYF

v_call: TRBV19
d_call: NA
clone_size: NA
j_call: TRBJ2-1
cdr3_nt: TGTGCCAGTAGTATAGCCACAGAAAATGAGCAGTTCTTC
cdr3_aa: CASSIATENEQFF

v_call: TRBV28
d_call: TRBD1
clone_size: NA
j_call: TRBJ1-3
cdr3_nt: TGTGCCAGCAGTGTTGCCGGGACAGGGGGAAACACCATATATTTT
cdr3_aa: CASSVAGTGGNTIYF

v_call: TRBV7-8
d_call: NA
clone_size: NA
j_call: TRBJ2-5
cdr3_nt: TGTGCCAGCAGCCCAGGGGGGCAGCCTGGAGAGACCCAGTACTTC
cdr3_aa: CASSPGGQPGETQYF

v_call: TRBV2
d_call: TRBD2
clone_size: NA
j_call: TRBJ2-1
cdr3_nt: TGTGCCAGCAGTGTCGTAGCGGGGGTGAACAATGAGCAGTTCTTC
cdr3_aa: CASSVVAGVNNEQFF

v_call: TRBV9
d_call: TRBD1
clone_size: NA
j_call: TRBJ2-1
cdr3_nt: TGTGCCAGCAGCGCCGGGACAGGGCCGTTAGATGAGCAGTTCTTC
cdr3_aa: CASSAGTGPLDEQFF

v_call: TRBV11-2
d_call: NA
clone_size: NA
j_call: TRBJ2-1
cdr3_nt: TGTGCCAGCAGCCCTGACATTTCTTACAATGAGCAGTTCTTC
cdr3_aa: CASSPDISYNEQFF

v_call: TRBV7-2
d_call: NA
clone_size: NA
j_call: TRBJ2-2
cdr3_nt: TGTGCCAGCAGCTACAAAGGCTCAGGGTACGCGAACACCGGGGAGCTGTTTTTT
cdr3_aa: CASSYKGSGYANTGELFF

v_call: TRBV7-2
d_call: TRBD2
clone_size: NA
j_call: TRBJ2-5
cdr3_nt: TGTGCCAGCAGCTTAAAGTCTAGCGGGATGAAGACCCAGTACTTC
cdr3_aa: CASSLKSSGMKTQYF

v_call: TRBV27
d_call: NA
clone_size: NA
j_call: TRBJ2-3
cdr3_nt: TGTGCCAGCAGTTTAGTGGGACTGGAAATCACAGATACGCAGTATTTT
cdr3_aa: CASSLVGLEITDTQYF

v_call: TRBV7-6
d_call: NA
clone_size: NA
j_call: TRBJ2-5
cdr3_nt: TGTGCCAGCAGCCCAGCGCAAGAGACCCAGTACTTC
cdr3_aa: CASSPAQETQYF

v_call: TRBV9
d_call: NA
clone_size: NA
j_call: TRBJ2-7
cdr3_nt: TGTGCCAGCAGCGCGCTCCCGACAGGCACCTACGAGCAGTACTTC
cdr3_aa: CASSALPTGTYEQYF

v_call: TRBV5-1
d_call: NA
clone_size: NA
j_call: TRBJ1-2
cdr3_nt: TGCGCCAGCAGCTTGGAGGGAGTGCGCGGCTACACCTTC
cdr3_aa: CASSLEGVRGYTF

v_call: TRBV27
d_call: NA
clone_size: many
j_call: TRBJ2-3
cdr3_nt: TGTGCCAGGCCCTCACCACACACAGATACGCAGTATTTT
cdr3_aa: CARPSPHTDTQYF

v_call: TRBV6-6
d_call: NA
clone_size: few
j_call: TRBJ1-2
cdr3_nt: TGTGCCAGCAGTTACTCGCAGGGCTATAACTATGGCTACACCTTC
cdr3_aa: CASSYSQGYNYGYTF

v_call: TRBV6-1
d_call: NA
clone_size: NA
j_call: TRBJ1-2
cdr3_nt: TGTGCCAGCAGTGAAGCTCCAAGAAGAGTGATCTATGGCTACACCTTC
cdr3_aa: CASSEAPRRVIYGYTF

v_call: TRBV4-1
d_call: NA
clone_size: few
j_call: TRBJ2-5
cdr3_nt: TGCGCCAGCAGCCAAGAGCGAAGACAAGAGACCCAGTACTTC
cdr3_aa: CASSQERRQETQYF

v_call: TRBV30
d_call: NA
clone_size: NA
j_call: TRBJ2-2
cdr3_nt: TGTGCCTGGAGTGTACAGGCGGGGAGGAACACCGGGGAGCTGTTTTTT
cdr3_aa: CAWSVQAGRNTGELFF

v_call: TRBV18
d_call: TRBD1
clone_size: NA
j_call: TRBJ1-5
cdr3_nt: TGTGCCAGCTCACCTTCAGGACAGGGCAATCAGCCCCAGCATTTT
cdr3_aa: CASSPSGQGNQPQHF

v_call: TRBV30
d_call: TRBD1
clone_size: NA
j_call: TRBJ1-2
cdr3_nt: TGTGCCTGGAGAGGGGGCCACGGCTACACCTTC
cdr3_aa: CAWRGGHGYTF